One and the same sample provided the 32 T cell receptor beta chains below, sequenced in a study of cytomegalovirus exposure and HLA in healthy donors. Primers included in the PCR were 60 Vbeta and 13 Jbeta primers. The repertoire was sequenced with immunoSEQ multiplex PCR; TCRdb's copy has only in-frame clones and lacks some. The data show fewer than 100,000 clones, with around 77% seen just once and roughly 3.2% held by the top ten. Sequenced: PBMCs. All receptors come from a man aged 40-55 years in good health and CMV-seronegative.

This chain connects TRBV30 to TRBJ1-5; a weak D match, TRBD1 (5 bases). V shed 2 bases and J shed 3 bases, with 14 bases lying between them. The CDR3 consists of 15 residues. In germline, CDR1 is GTSNPN, CDR2 SVGIG (reference sequence). CDR3 nucleotides: TGTGCCTGGAGTCGACAGCCAGGCCTCAATCAGCCCCAGCATTTT. Translating it yields CAWSRQPGLNQPQHF.

With regard to this clone: One end of the junction fails to match germline, which may point to a read error. This rearrangement joins TRBV7-9 to TRBJ2-7, with D perhaps matching TRBD1 (5 bases). Germline CDR1 reads SEHNR; CDR2 reads FQNEAQ (reference sequence). The CDR3 covers 12 residues. CDR3 nucleotides: TGTTCCAGCAGCTCGGACAATCTCGAGCAGTACTTC. As protein: CSSSSDNLEQYF.

The rearrangement joins TRBV9 to TRBJ1-2; 9 bases match TRBD1. The V and J ends lost 3 bases and 7 bases, in that order; junction bases with no gene match: 16. Per germline, CDR1 SGDLS and CDR2 YYNGEE. The CDR3 has 17 amino acids. The CDR3, as DNA: TGTGCCAGCAGCGGTACTATTGGGACAGGGAATCTCGGTGGCTACACCTTC. This encodes CASSGTIGTGNLGGYTF.

This clone turned up a few times. V and J are TRBV28 and TRBJ2-7, with 7 positions matching TRBD1. The CDR3 is 13 residues long. Germline lookup yields CDR1 MDHEN and CDR2 SYDVKM. J gave up 1 base and V 5 bases, and 2 bases lay outside the gene matches. The CDR3: CASSQTGSYEQYF. In DNA, the CDR3 is TGTGCCAGCAGTCAGACAGGGTCCTACGAGCAGTACTTC.

Remarks on this clone: No DNA is shown, since the ends of the CDR3 on it are uncertain; the CDR3 is the one TCRdb lists. The CDR3 reads CAWSVSLPGSNQPQHF. The rearrangement links TRBV30 to TRBJ1-5; the D call TRBD1 from the table was never checked on the DNA. Germline V gene sequence: CDR1 GTSNPN, CDR2 SVGIG (reference sequence). Counting both end residues, the CDR3 totals 16 amino acids.

V gene TRBV2 combines with J gene TRBJ2-1; 8 positions agree with TRBD1. The V segment lost 6 bases and the J segment 5 bases; nucleotides outside the gene matches: 9. The CDR3 has 15 residues. Germline CDR1 and CDR2: SNHLY and FYNNEI. The CDR3 region has the DNA TGTGCCAGCAGGGAGAGGACAGGGCCCAACAATGAGCAGTTCTTC. Protein product: CASRERTGPNNEQFF.

V is TRBV28 and J is TRBJ1-1, with no clear D. The CDR3 length is 13 residues. V was shortened by 5 bases and J by 1 base, with 8 bases between the two germline ends. Germline CDR1 is MDHEN and CDR2 is SYDVKM. The CDR3, as DNA: TGTGCCAGCAGTGAGCCTCAGAACACTGAAGCTTTCTTT. It codes for CASSEPQNTEAFF. The full variable domain, rest sourced from reference TRBV28 and TRBJ1-1, is DVKVTQSSRYLVKRTGEKVFLECVQDMDHENMFWYRQDPGLGLRLIYFSYDVKMKEKGDIPEGYSVSREKKERFSLILESASTNQTSMYLCASSEPQNTEAFFGQGTRLTVV.

The V gene is TRBV5-4, the J gene TRBJ1-5; possibly TRBD1 for D (5 bases). The germline V and J ends were trimmed by 0 bases and 3 bases, with 7 bases remaining between them. Germline CDR1 SGHNT, CDR2 YYREEE (reference sequence). This CDR3 has 14 residues. The CDR3 loop is CASSLAGPNQPQHF. CDR3 DNA sequence: TGTGCCAGCAGCTTGGCAGGGCCCAATCAGCCCCAGCATTTT.

The chain couples TRBV25-1 to TRBJ2-7; 8 nucleotides match TRBD1. Germline values: CDR1 MGHDK, CDR2 SYGVNS. The CDR3 runs 13 residues. Trimming cost V 5 bases and J 2 bases; bases outside gene matches: 2. CDR3 DNA sequence: TGTGCCAGCAGTCACAGGGGGGCCTACGAGCAGTACTTC. It yields the protein CASSHRGAYEQYF.

The rearrangement uses TRBV4-2 and TRBJ2-3; 12 bases are shared with TRBD2. The CDR3 loop spans 18 amino acids. The V segment lost 0 bases and the J segment 3 bases; nucleotides outside the gene matches: 7. The germline gives CDR1 LGHNA, CDR2 YNFKEQ. The CDR3, as DNA: TGTGCCAGCAGCCAAGATCTAGCGGGGGGGCGAGGGACAGATACGCAGTATTTT. Protein product: CASSQDLAGGRGTDTQYF.

The chain uses TRBV6-1 and TRBJ2-2; possible D gene TRBD1, 6 bases. V shed 5 bases and J shed 0 bases, with 10 bases lying between them. The germline CDR1 and CDR2 sequences are MNHNS and SASEGT. This CDR3 is built from 15 residues. The CDR3 coding sequence is TGTGCCAGCAGTTCCAGGGGAACGAACACCGGGGAGCTGTTTTTT. Protein sequence: CASSSRGTNTGELFF.

V and J are TRBV5-4 and TRBJ1-2; possible D gene TRBD1, 6 bases. Trimming cost V 4 bases and J 6 bases, with 13 bases left between them. The CDR3 is 13 amino acids. Germline CDR1 is SGHNT and CDR2 is YYREEE (reference sequence). This CDR3 reads CASSPGTQDGYTF. In DNA, the CDR3 is TGTGCCAGCAGCCCCGGGACACAAGATGGCTACACCTTC.

This chain joins TRBV28 and TRBJ2-3; the D is unclear. V was pared by 6 bases and J by 4 bases, with 14 bases between. This CDR3 region has 14 residues. Germline loops: CDR1 MDHEN, CDR2 SYDVKM. The CDR3 region is CASRPPGSSDTQYF. Written as DNA, the CDR3 is TGTGCCAGCAGACCCCCAGGTTCTTCAGATACGCAGTATTTT.

This chain joins TRBV5-1 and TRBJ1-2; D gene unclear. The CDR3 loop spans 13 amino acids. V was pared by 1 base and J by 6 bases, with 10 bases between. From germline, CDR1 is SGHRS and CDR2 YFSETQ. The CDR3 region has the DNA TGCGCCAGCAGCTTGTGGGGAGAAGATGGCTACACCTTC. Amino acids: CASSLWGEDGYTF.

The chain carries TRBV28 and TRBJ1-2, with TRBD1 identical over 9 bases. The CDR3 spans 17 residues. The V segment lost 4 bases and the J segment 4 bases; nucleotides outside the gene matches: 13. Germline CDR1 reads MDHEN; CDR2 reads SYDVKM. The CDR3 DNA is TGTGCCAGCAGTTATAGCGCCGGGACAGGGATCAGCTATGGCTACACCTTC. Amino acids: CASSYSAGTGISYGYTF.

The J gene is TRBJ2-2, the V gene TRBV19; D is possibly TRBD2 (5 bases). Germline values: CDR1 LNHDA, CDR2 SQIVND (reference sequence). This CDR3 has 14 amino acids. Deletions cut 6 bases from V and 1 base from J, with 9 bases between. CDR3 coding DNA: TGTGCCAGTAGCGGGATGAAGAACACCGGGGAGCTGTTTTTT. This translates into CASSGMKNTGELFF.

The V call is TRBV29-1, the J call TRBJ2-7; TRBD1 aligns across 11 bases. Unmatched junction bases numbered 6, after V lost 7 bases and J lost 4 bases. The CDR3 runs to 13 residues. Germline V CDR1 and CDR2: SQVTM, ANQGSEA. The CDR3 DNA reads TGCAGCGCTGCCGGACAGGGGGCTTACGAGCAGTACTTC. As protein: CSAAGQGAYEQYF.

In this sample, this clone turned up a few times. The identical CDR3 is also encoded by other nucleotide sequences in the sample. The V and J genes are TRBV7-9 and TRBJ1-1, with D perhaps matching TRBD1 (6 bases). Trimming stripped 5 bases from V and 5 bases from J, with 18 bases between. CDR1 SEHNR and CDR2 FQNEAQ come from the germline V gene (reference sequence). This CDR3 is 15 amino acids long. CDR3 sequence reads: CASSPRRGEPTEAFF. The CDR3 DNA follows: TGTGCCAGCAGCCCCCGCAGGGGCGAGCCGACTGAAGCTTTCTTT.

A few counts support this clone. The J gene is TRBJ2-5, the V gene TRBV19; TRBD1 is a possible D gene (6 bases). There are 15 residues in the CDR3. The ends were cut back, 5 bases at V and 1 base at J, with 14 bases in the middle. From germline, CDR1 is LNHDA and CDR2 SQIVND (reference sequence). The CDR3 DNA is TGTGCCAGTAGTTCCACAGGGTCTCCCCAAGAGACCCAGTACTTC. Its protein product is CASSSTGSPQETQYF.

This clone was counted only a few times. This chain connects TRBV5-4 to TRBJ2-7, with D tentatively TRBD1 (6 bases). This CDR3 comprises 13 residues. Germline CDR1 and CDR2: SGHNT and YYREEE (reference sequence). The V end was cut by 5 bases, the J end by 7 bases, with 16 bases between. The CDR3 is CASSQSQGREQYF. As DNA, the CDR3 is TGTGCCAGCAGTCAAAGTCAGGGGCGGGAGCAGTACTTC.

This chain uses TRBV18 with TRBJ1-1; D is possibly TRBD1 (5 bases). The V and J ends lost 3 bases and 6 bases respectively, with 14 bases between them. CDR1 is KGHSH and CDR2 is LQKENI in the germline V gene. The CDR3 is made up of 14 amino acids. The CDR3 sequence: CASSPGQGMAEAFF. The DNA of the CDR3 is TGTGCCAGCTCACCGGGGCAGGGCATGGCTGAAGCTTTCTTT. Combining the CDR3 with reference TRBV18 and TRBJ1-1 gives the whole variable domain NAGVMQNPRHLVRRRGQEARLRCSPMKGHSHVYWYRQLPEEGLKFMVYLQKENIIDESGMPKERFSAEFPKEGPSILRIQQVVRGDSAAYFCASSPGQGMAEAFFGQGTRLTVV.

The gene calls are TRBV5-5 and TRBJ1-1, with 9 bases identical to TRBD1. The germline V gene has CDR1 SGHKS and CDR2 YYEKEE (reference sequence). The CDR3 runs 15 residues. J lost 2 bases, V lost 4 bases, and 6 bases had no gene match. The CDR3 DNA reads TGTGCCAGCAGCATTGGACAGGGGTACAACACTGAAGCTTTCTTT. Encoded protein: CASSIGQGYNTEAFF.

V is TRBV5-1 and J is TRBJ2-7, with a tentative D call TRBD1 (5 bases). With 0 bases removed from V and 4 bases from J, the gap between germline ends came to 20 bases. The CDR3 length is 17 residues. Germline loops: CDR1 SGHRS, CDR2 YFSETQ. Here the CDR3 reads CASSLDGQGRRLYEQYF. CDR3 nucleotides: TGCGCCAGCAGCTTGGACGGGCAGGGCCGTCGACTGTACGAGCAGTACTTC.

Only one count was recorded for this clone. This chain joins TRBV19 and TRBJ2-1; 7 nucleotides line up with TRBD2. The CDR3 has 14 amino acids. In germline, CDR1 is LNHDA, CDR2 SQIVND (reference sequence). The ends lost 4 bases at V and 3 bases at J; junction bases unmatched: 3. The CDR3 DNA follows: TGTGCCAGTAGTAGCGGGGGTAACTACAATGAGCAGTTCTTC. Translating gives CASSSGGNYNEQFF.

The chain carries TRBV29-1 and TRBJ2-1; D uncertain. Germline V gives CDR1 SQVTM, CDR2 ANQGSEA. This CDR3 comprises 16 residues. V was clipped by 1 base and J by 0 bases, with 13 bases between them. CDR3 amino acids: CSVEGWLASSYNEQFF. In nucleotides, the CDR3 is TGCAGCGTTGAAGGATGGTTGGCCAGCTCCTACAATGAGCAGTTCTTC.

The V gene is TRBV6-5, the J gene TRBJ2-1; tentative D call: TRBD2 (7 bases). Deletions cut 6 bases from V and 8 bases from J, with 17 bases between. CDR1 and CDR2 from the germline V gene are MNHEY and SVGAGI. The CDR3 sequence is 14 residues long. This chain's CDR3 is CASRGGAGRHEQFF. The CDR3 coding sequence is TGTGCCAGCAGGGGGGGGGCAGGGAGGCATGAGCAGTTCTTC.

This rearrangement joins TRBV5-6 to TRBJ1-2; 7 positions agree with TRBD1. The CDR3 covers 14 residues. CDR1 and CDR2 (germline): SGHDT, YYEEEE. V shed 4 bases and J 3 bases; nucleotides not matched to a gene: 6. The CDR3 nucleotides are TGTGCCAGCAGCGTAGACAGGGACTACTATGGCTACACCTTC. Its protein product is CASSVDRDYYGYTF.

The V and J genes are TRBV19 and TRBJ2-1; D gene unclear. V lost 4 bases to trimming and J lost 8 bases, with 27 bases between them. The CDR3 sequence is 18 residues long. From germline, CDR1 is LNHDA and CDR2 SQIVND (reference sequence). CDR3 amino acids: CASSKPLGSQYRRDEQFF. The CDR3 DNA sequence: TGTGCCAGTAGTAAGCCCTTGGGCAGTCAATACCGCCGCGATGAGCAGTTCTTC.

The CDR3: CASSLQKKINSGRENNEQFF. The CDR3 nucleotides are TGTGCCAGCAGCTTACAAAAAAAAATAAATAGCGGGAGGGAGAACAATGAGCAGTTCTTC. The chain is built from TRBV7-8 and TRBJ2-1, with TRBD2 matching 11 bases. CDR3 length equals 20 residues. The germline CDR1 and CDR2 sequences are SGHVS and FQNEAQ. V lost 2 bases to trimming and J lost 5 bases; unmatched junction nucleotides: 17.

This clone has only one observation. V and J are TRBV11-2 and TRBJ2-5; possibly TRBD2 for D (7 bases). In germline, CDR1 is SGHAT, CDR2 FQNNGV. V lost 5 bases, J lost 4 bases, and 17 bases lay in between. The CDR3 totals 15 residues. In DNA, the CDR3 is TGTGCCAGCAGCCCCTCAGGGGCGGGAGTAGAGACCCAGTACTTC. Translating it yields CASSPSGAGVETQYF.

This CDR3 reads CASSLGDRDNSPLHF. In DNA, the CDR3 is TGTGCCAGCAGCTTAGGGGACAGAGATAATTCACCCCTCCACTTT. The chain has TRBV7-9 and TRBJ1-6, with 7 positions matching TRBD1. CDR3 size: 15 residues. CDR1 is SEHNR and CDR2 is FQNEAQ in the germline V gene (reference sequence). The V and J ends lost 1 base and 5 bases, in that order; junction bases with no gene match: 2.

This clone is a singleton in its sample. The chain combines TRBV7-3 with TRBJ2-1; 7 bases fit TRBD2. Germline V gene data show CDR1 as SGHTA and CDR2 as FQGTGA. This CDR3 comprises 15 residues. With 1 base clipped from V and 5 bases from J, the junction kept 5 bases outside the gene matches. CDR3 residues: CASSLMGGGNNEQFF. CDR3 in DNA: TGTGCCAGCAGCTTAATGGGCGGGGGAAACAATGAGCAGTTCTTC. Combining the CDR3 with reference TRBV7-3 and TRBJ2-1 gives the whole variable domain GAGVSQTPSNKVTEKGKYVELRCDPISGHTALYWYRQSLGQGPEFLIYFQGTGAADDSGLPNDRFFAVRPEGSVSTLKIQRTERGDSAVYLCASSLMGGGNNEQFFGPGTRLTVL.